The present entry profiles one T cell receptor beta chain with its context. Its antigen is not identified. This entry comes from a study of cytomegalovirus exposure and HLA in healthy donors. Findings of the study overall: It was confirmed in vitro that three of the CMV-associated chains were specific for CMV antigens. TCR beta V segments were, for the most part, productive about 87% or about 30% of the time in an earlier analysis. Accurate prediction of most subjects' HLA-A and HLA-B alleles from TCR beta sequences was reported. With later analysis, a missense DCLRE1C variant became linked to TCR beta V- and J-gene trimming.

V lost 3 bases, J lost 8 bases, and 4 bases stayed unmatched. CDR1 and CDR2 (germline): LNHDA, SQIVND (reference sequence). This CDR3 has 14 residues. A multiplex PCR was run with 60 Vbeta primers and 13 Jbeta primers. Here immunoSEQ multiplex PCR was the method, and the copy in TCRdb shows in-frame clones only, minus some. This sample has 200,000 to 300,000 clones, with roughly 86% found just once. The chain has TRBV19 and TRBJ2-2; 9 positions match TRBD2. The receptor comes from a woman aged 40 to 55 in good health and CMV-seropositive. The material sequenced was PBMCs. The CDR3 loop is CASSIVLAGGELFF. For the CDR3, the DNA is TGTGCCAGTAGTATCGTTCTAGCGGGAGGGGAGCTGTTTTTT.